This passage covers 8 T cell receptor beta chains from one sample sequenced in a study of blood T cell repertoires in COVID-19. The repertoire was sequenced with immunoSEQ multiplex PCR; TCRdb's copy has only in-frame clones and lacks some. The profile shows about 71,000 clones, around 83% of them singletons. The specimen was peripheral blood. The receptors stem from a man in his 70s with acute or convalescent COVID-19.

This clone was seen a handful of times. The chain is built from TRBV10-3 and TRBJ2-7; D perhaps matches TRBD2 (5 bases). Deletions cut 4 bases from V and 2 bases from J, with 18 bases between. The germline V gene encodes CDR1 ENHRY and CDR2 SYGVKD. The CDR3 loop spans 16 amino acids. CDR3 DNA: TGTGCCATCAGTGTAAGGGCCCCCGGGATAACCTACGAGCAGTACTTC. As protein: CAISVRAPGITYEQYF.

The chain uses TRBV19 and TRBJ1-3, with TRBD1 as a possible D gene (5 bases). This CDR3 spans 16 amino acids. CDR1 is LNHDA, CDR2 SQIVND, per germline (reference sequence). V was clipped by 4 bases and J by 4 bases, with 17 bases between them. The CDR3 DNA reads as TGTGCCAGTAGTACAGGGCGCGCATCATCCGGAAACACCATATATTTT. Its protein product is CASSTGRASSGNTIYF. The complete variable domain, with remaining parts taken from reference TRBV19 and TRBJ1-3, reads DGGITQSPKYLFRKEGQNVTLSCEQNLNHDAMYWYRQDPGQGLRLIYYSQIVNDFQKGDIAEGYSVSREKKESFPLTVTSAQKNPTAFYLCASSTGRASSGNTIYFGEGSWLTVV.

This chain uses TRBV5-1 with TRBJ1-1; D possibly corresponds to TRBD1 (5 bases). Germline lookup yields CDR1 SGHRS and CDR2 YFSETQ. The CDR3 contains 16 residues. V dropped 3 bases and J dropped 6 bases, with 21 bases sitting between them. CDR3 sequence: CASSWGSKGSIAEAFF. The CDR3 coding sequence is TGCGCCAGCAGCTGGGGATCAAAGGGGTCTATCGCTGAAGCTTTCTTT.

CDR3 DNA sequence: TGTGCCAGCAGTTCTGACAGTCTGAACACTGAAGCTTTCTTT. Amino acid sequence: CASSSDSLNTEAFF. The chain links TRBV2 to TRBJ1-1; D possibly corresponds to TRBD1 (5 bases). The CDR3 covers 14 residues. The V end was cut by 5 bases, the J end by 0 bases, with 10 bases between. The germline V gene encodes CDR1 SNHLY and CDR2 FYNNEI.

The rearrangement uses TRBV5-6 and TRBJ1-3; a possible D gene is TRBD1 (5 bases). The CDR3 spans 16 residues. V was pared by 0 bases and J by 2 bases, with 12 bases between. Germline CDR1 is SGHDT and CDR2 is YYEEEE. The CDR3 bases are TGTGCCAGCAGCTTGGTTGGTTCGGGGGCTGGAAACACCATATATTTT. Translation gives CASSLVGSGAGNTIYF.

The rearrangement uses TRBV2 and TRBJ2-1, with D perhaps TRBD1 (6 bases). From germline, CDR1 is SNHLY and CDR2 FYNNEI. V was shortened by 5 bases and J by 9 bases, with 11 bases between the two germline ends. This CDR3 is 12 amino acids long. The CDR3 is CASSRTAGEQFF. As DNA, the CDR3 is TGTGCCAGCAGTCGGACAGCCGGTGAGCAGTTCTTC.

V is TRBV3-1 (or the pseudogene TRBV3-2) and J is TRBJ2-4; 8 positions match TRBD2. The junction had 8 bases not matched to a gene; V was cut back by 4 bases and J by 9 bases. Per germline, CDR1 LGHDT and CDR2 YNNKEL (reference sequence). CDR3 length equals 14 residues. CDR3 sequence (DNA): TGTGCCAGCAGCCCTAGGCGGGAGGTAACCATTCAGTACTTC. It specifies CASSPRREVTIQYF.

The chain employs TRBV6-6 and TRBJ1-2; D might be TRBD1 (6 bases). Germline V gives CDR1 MNHNY, CDR2 SVGAGI (reference sequence). The CDR3 is 14 residues long. The V end was cut by 5 bases, the J end by 5 bases, with 15 bases between. CDR3 in DNA: TGTGCCAGCAGTGGGGCGGGGGCGGCGTATGGCTACACCTTC. Protein product: CASSGAGAAYGYTF.